Here is one TCR beta chain with its context. Each participant's cohort was designated according to participant-reported clinical history. The record originates from a study of blood T cell repertoires in COVID-19. Study summary: The study drew acute and convalescent COVID-19 samples from the United States, Italy and Spain.

Trimming cost V 3 bases and J 7 bases; bases outside gene matches: 10. There are 15 residues in the CDR3. Per germline, CDR1 LNHNV and CDR2 YYDKDF (reference sequence). Some clones are missing from TCRdb's copy, which holds only in-frame ones; the method was immunoSEQ multiplex PCR. This table holds fewer than 250,000 clones, about 91% found once. The sequence came from a woman aged 30 to 39 with acute COVID-19. This chain joins TRBV15 and TRBJ2-7; 9 bases align to TRBD1. The sequenced sample was PBMCs or T cells enriched from blood (not recorded which). CDR3 region: CATSSDRGDRVEQYF. The CDR3 DNA reads TGTGCCACCAGCAGCGACAGAGGGGACAGGGTTGAGCAGTACTTC.